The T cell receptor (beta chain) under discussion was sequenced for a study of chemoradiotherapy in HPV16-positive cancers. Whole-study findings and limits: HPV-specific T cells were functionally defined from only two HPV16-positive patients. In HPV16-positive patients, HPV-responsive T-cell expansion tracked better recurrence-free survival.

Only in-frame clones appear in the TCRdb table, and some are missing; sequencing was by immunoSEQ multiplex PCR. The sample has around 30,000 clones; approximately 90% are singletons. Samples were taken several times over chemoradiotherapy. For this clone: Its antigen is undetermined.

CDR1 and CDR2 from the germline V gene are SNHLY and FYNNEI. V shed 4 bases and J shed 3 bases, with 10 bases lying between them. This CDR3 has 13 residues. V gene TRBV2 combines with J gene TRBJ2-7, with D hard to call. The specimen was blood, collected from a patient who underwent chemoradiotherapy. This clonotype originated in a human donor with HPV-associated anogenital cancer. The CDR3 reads CASSGSPSYEQYF. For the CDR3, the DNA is TGTGCCAGCAGTGGATCTCCTAGCTACGAGCAGTACTTC.